These 19 T cell receptor beta chains share one sample of origin, sequenced in a study of blood T cell repertoires in COVID-19. Generated by immunoSEQ multiplex PCR, the TCRdb table keeps only in-frame clones and is missing some. The sample yields 160,000 or so clones, more than 65% seen once. Sequenced input: peripheral blood. The source of these receptors is a woman of 80 years or more with acute or convalescent COVID-19.

The chain links TRBV2 to TRBJ1-3; tentative D call: TRBD1 (5 bases). The CDR3 covers 14 residues. The germline gives CDR1 SNHLY, CDR2 FYNNEI. V was pared by 8 bases and J by 1 base, with 12 bases between. DNA of the CDR3: TGTGCCAGCGTGCGACAGTCTTCTGGAAACACCATATATTTT. Translation gives CASVRQSSGNTIYF.

This clone was recorded once. The chain links TRBV18 to TRBJ1-5; 12 bases agree with TRBD1. The length of the CDR3 is 18 residues. Germline V lookup: CDR1 KGHSH, CDR2 LQKENI. V lost 6 bases, J lost 0 bases, and 9 bases stayed unmatched. CDR3 residues: CASSPGQGAADSNQPQHF. CDR3 sequence (DNA): TGTGCCAGCTCCCCGGGACAGGGGGCCGCGGATAGCAATCAGCCCCAGCATTTT. Complete variable domain (other parts from reference TRBV18 and TRBJ1-5): NAGVMQNPRHLVRRRGQEARLRCSPMKGHSHVYWYRQLPEEGLKFMVYLQKENIIDESGMPKERFSAEFPKEGPSILRIQQVVRGDSAAYFCASSPGQGAADSNQPQHFGDGTRLSIL.

In this sample, this clone turned up once. J is TRBJ1-2 and V is TRBV5-8, with D maybe TRBD1 (5 bases). The V end was cut by 7 bases, the J end by 0 bases, with 16 bases between. Germline CDR1 SGHTS, CDR2 YDEGEE. CDR3 size: 15 residues. In nucleotides, the CDR3 is TGTGCCAGCGGCCCGGGGGGGTTCCCTAACTATGGCTACACCTTC. Its translation: CASGPGGFPNYGYTF.

The rearrangement links TRBV14 to TRBJ2-5; TRBD1 aligns across 7 bases. CDR1 and CDR2 from the germline V gene are SGHDN and FVKESK. The CDR3 is 14 amino acids. Trimming at V came to 4 bases and at J to 4 bases, leaving 6 bases not matched to a gene. The CDR3 sequence: CASSPRTGGETQYF. The CDR3 DNA sequence: TGTGCCAGCAGCCCTCGGACAGGCGGAGAGACCCAGTACTTC.

This chain connects TRBV3-1 (or the pseudogene TRBV3-2) to TRBJ2-1, with D possibly being TRBD2 (6 bases). V lost 6 bases to trimming and J lost 4 bases, with 16 bases between them. The germline V gene has CDR1 LGHDT and CDR2 YNNKEL (reference sequence). The CDR3 extends over 15 amino acids. CDR3 DNA sequence: TGTGCCAGCAGTCTACTCGGGACTCCTTACAATGAGCAGTTCTTC. This codes for CASSLLGTPYNEQFF.

The chain is built from TRBV7-6 and TRBJ1-1; D is unresolved. There are 13 residues in the CDR3. Trimming shortened V by 0 bases and J by 3 bases, and 5 bases separated the two germline ends. The germline CDR1 and CDR2 sequences are SGHVS and FNYEAQ. The CDR3, as DNA: TGTGCCAGCAGCTTAGCGGCCGACACTGAAGCTTTCTTT. Amino acid sequence: CASSLAADTEAFF.

The rearrangement joins TRBV5-1 to TRBJ2-2; 10 bases agree with TRBD1. V dropped 3 bases and J dropped 4; count of bases not matched to a gene: 12. The length of the CDR3 is 18 residues. Germline V gene sequence: CDR1 SGHRS, CDR2 YFSETQ. The CDR3 DNA reads as TGCGCCAGCAGCTCGGTAGGGGGACAGGGGAGAAGCACCGGGGAGCTGTTTTTT. Protein sequence: CASSSVGGQGRSTGELFF.

The chain has TRBV5-4 and TRBJ1-4; D possibly corresponds to TRBD1 (5 bases). The V gene lost 0 bases and the J gene lost 2 bases, with 5 bases spanning the gap. The CDR3 extends over 14 amino acids. Germline values: CDR1 SGHNT, CDR2 YYREEE (reference sequence). CDR3 region: CASSLGQTNEKLFF. Here the CDR3 DNA reads TGTGCCAGCAGCTTGGGACAGACTAATGAAAAACTGTTTTTT.

V usage is TRBV28 and J usage is TRBJ1-2, with D uncertain. Trimming pared 5 bases from V and 3 bases from J, leaving 10 bases between. The length of the CDR3 is 13 residues. Per germline, CDR1 MDHEN and CDR2 SYDVKM. The CDR3 here is CASSTKVDYGYTF. The CDR3, as DNA: TGTGCCAGCAGTACTAAGGTGGACTATGGCTACACCTTC.

This clone has only one observation. This chain joins TRBV2 and TRBJ1-4, with D perhaps TRBD1 (6 bases). The CDR3 extends over 16 amino acids. Between the trimmed V and J ends, which lost 6 bases and 2 bases, there was a span of 16 bases. The germline CDR1 and CDR2 sequences are SNHLY and FYNNEI. CDR3 nucleotides: TGTGCCAGCAGACGACATGGGGGCACGACTAATGAAAAACTGTTTTTT. It yields the protein CASRRHGGTTNEKLFF.

The chain recombines TRBV7-8 with TRBJ1-6, with 12 nucleotides matching TRBD1. The V gene's germline CDR1 is SGHVS and CDR2 FQNEAQ. With 4 bases clipped from V and 11 bases from J, the junction kept 9 bases outside the gene matches. This CDR3 is built from 16 residues. CDR3 coding DNA: TGTGCCAGCAGCTACACGCACGGGACAGGGGGCACACCCCTCCACTTT. Translating gives CASSYTHGTGGTPLHF.

This chain connects TRBV6-6 to TRBJ1-1, with 9 nucleotides matching TRBD1. This CDR3 comprises 14 residues. V was pared by 6 bases and J by 8 bases, with 10 bases of the junction left unmatched. Germline V lookup: CDR1 MNHNY, CDR2 SVGAGI (reference sequence). CDR3 protein: CASSRRWDRAEAFF. The CDR3 DNA sequence: TGTGCCAGCAGCCGCAGGTGGGACAGGGCGGAAGCTTTCTTT.

A remark on this clone: Other DNA sequences in this specimen translate into the identical CDR3. This chain joins TRBV6-5 and TRBJ2-5; possible D gene TRBD1, 6 bases. V was pared by 6 bases and J by 4 bases, with 12 bases between. CDR1 is MNHEY, CDR2 SVGAGI, per germline. This CDR3 is built from 13 residues. The DNA of the CDR3 is TGTGCCAGCAGCCCCGGGACACGAGAGACCCAGTACTTC. This translates into CASSPGTRETQYF.

The chain couples TRBV19 to TRBJ2-7; 11 nucleotides align to TRBD2. V was pared by 4 bases and J by 3 bases, with 2 bases of the junction left unmatched. The length of the CDR3 is 14 residues. Germline loops: CDR1 LNHDA, CDR2 SQIVND (reference sequence). The CDR3 sequence is CASSRTSGSYEQYF. The CDR3 DNA follows: TGTGCCAGTAGTAGAACTAGCGGGAGCTACGAGCAGTACTTC.

This chain links TRBV5-6 with TRBJ2-2; TRBD1 is a possible D gene (6 bases). V lost 0 bases and J lost 1, with 16 bases in between. The germline CDR1 and CDR2 sequences are SGHDT and YYEEEE. The CDR3 loop spans 18 amino acids. CDR3 in DNA: TGTGCCAGCAGCTTGGGGCGTGGGGGCGTATGGAACACCGGGGAGCTGTTTTTT. As protein: CASSLGRGGVWNTGELFF. Combining the CDR3 with reference TRBV5-6 and TRBJ2-2 gives the whole variable domain DAGVTQSPTHLIKTRGQQVTLRCSPKSGHDTVSWYQQALGQGPQFIFQYYEEEERQRGNFPDRFSGHQFPNYSSELNVNALLLGDSALYLCASSLGRGGVWNTGELFFGEGSRLTVL.

Only a few counts were recorded for this clone. The gene calls are TRBV3-1 (or the pseudogene TRBV3-2) and TRBJ2-6; D is ambiguous. The V gene lost 2 bases and the J gene lost 1 base, with 3 bases spanning the gap. This CDR3 contains 14 residues. From germline, CDR1 is LGHDT and CDR2 YNNKEL (reference sequence). CDR3 region: CASSQTSGANVLTF. The CDR3 DNA sequence: TGTGCCAGCAGCCAAACTTCTGGGGCCAACGTCCTGACTTTC.

Notes on this clone: One end of the junction varies from germline; a read error may be responsible. The sample has other DNA sequences that encode this CDR3 too. CDR3 DNA sequence: TGTGCCAGCAGTTTGGAGCGTCTCTCCTATGAGCAGTACTTC. This codes for CASSLERLSYEQYF. The chain combines TRBV6-5 with TRBJ2-7; no firm D call. This CDR3 region has 14 residues. In germline, CDR1 is MNHEY, CDR2 SVGAGI.

The genes are TRBV6-1 and TRBJ2-2; D is unresolved. Germline assignment: CDR1 MNHNS and CDR2 SASEGT. The CDR3 covers 14 residues. Trimming took 2 bases from V and 2 from J, leaving 6 bases between them. The CDR3 loop is CASSELVNTGELFF. The CDR3 DNA is TGTGCCAGCAGTGAACTAGTAAACACCGGGGAGCTGTTTTTT.

The J gene is TRBJ2-1, the V gene TRBV7-2; 8 bases are a match to TRBD1. Germline CDR1 SGHTA, CDR2 FQGNSA. The CDR3 sequence is 16 residues long. V shed 5 bases, J shed 2 bases, and the junction held 8 bases outside the gene matches. CDR3 residues: CASSAGGTGTYNEQFF. CDR3 sequence (DNA): TGTGCCAGCAGCGCAGGGGGGACAGGTACCTACAATGAGCAGTTCTTC.